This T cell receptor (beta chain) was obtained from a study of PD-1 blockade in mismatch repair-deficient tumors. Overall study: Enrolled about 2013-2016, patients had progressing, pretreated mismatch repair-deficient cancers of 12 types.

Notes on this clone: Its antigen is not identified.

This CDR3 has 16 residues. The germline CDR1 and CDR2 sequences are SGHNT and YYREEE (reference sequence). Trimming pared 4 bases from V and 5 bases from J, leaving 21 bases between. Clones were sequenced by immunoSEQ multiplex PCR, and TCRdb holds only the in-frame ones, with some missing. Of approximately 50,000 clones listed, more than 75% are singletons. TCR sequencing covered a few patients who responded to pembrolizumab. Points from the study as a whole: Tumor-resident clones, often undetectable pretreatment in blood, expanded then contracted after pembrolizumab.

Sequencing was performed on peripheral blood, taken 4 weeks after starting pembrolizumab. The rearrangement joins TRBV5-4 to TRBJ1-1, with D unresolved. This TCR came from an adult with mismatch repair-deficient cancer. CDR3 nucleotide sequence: TGTGCCAGCAGCCCGAATCAACTGGCCGGGAGAACTGAAGCTTTCTTT. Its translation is CASSPNQLAGRTEAFF.